A selection of T cell receptor beta chains follows, all from one sample in a study of shared clonotypes between healthy human individuals. Sequencing used immunoSEQ multiplex PCR; TCRdb keeps in-frame clones, though not all of them. This repertoire shows around 2.3 million clones, approximately 94% found once; its top ten account for about 0.13%. The sequenced sample was naive CD4+ T cells sorted from blood. These TCRs come from a man aged 18-30 years in good health. CDR3s include the opening cysteine and the closing phenylalanine or tryptophan. The D gene is left open where the match is weak. Rows give clone size only sometimes, using once, few, many, or a class for an expanded clone.

TRBV7-2	TRBD1	TRBJ2-2	.	CASSLMRTGGIGELFF	TGTGCCAGCAGCTTAATGAGGACAGGGGGCATCGGGGAGCTGTTTTTT
TRBV29-1	TRBD1	TRBJ2-5	.	CSVGTGTAETQYF	TGCAGCGTCGGGACAGGGACAGCGGAGACCCAGTACTTC
TRBV5-4	.	TRBJ2-4	.	CASSLAGLDIQYF	TGTGCCAGCAGCTTGGCAGGGTTGGACATTCAGTACTTC
TRBV27	.	TRBJ1-2	.	CASRELGGLDYGYTF	TGTGCCAGCAGAGAGTTGGGGGGTTTAGACTATGGCTACACCTTC
TRBV30	.	TRBJ2-5	.	CAWSVLKSNLGETQYF	TGTGCCTGGAGTGTACTAAAGTCGAATTTAGGAGAGACCCAGTACTTC
TRBV7-8	TRBD1	TRBJ2-7	.	CASRTGTGHYEQYF	TGTGCCAGCAGGACGGGGACAGGGCACTACGAGCAGTACTTC
TRBV6-1	.	TRBJ1-2	.	CASSETPGSYGYTF	TGTGCCAGCAGTGAGACACCAGGAAGCTATGGCTACACCTTC
TRBV28	.	TRBJ1-5	.	CASSLSTGWRRPQHF	TGTGCCAGCAGTTTGTCAACAGGGTGGCGACGGCCCCAGCATTTT
TRBV9	.	TRBJ1-3	.	CASSVGLSDSGNTIYF	TGTGCCAGCAGCGTCGGACTTTCCGACTCTGGAAACACCATATATTTT
TRBV30	.	TRBJ2-2	.	CAWRYDTGELFF	TGTGCCTGGCGGTACGACACCGGGGAGCTGTTTTTT
TRBV5-1	.	TRBJ1-1	.	CASSLEPGTTEAFF	TGCGCCAGCAGCTTGGAACCCGGGACGACAGAAGCTTTCTTT
TRBV5-4	TRBD1	TRBJ2-1	.	CASSSDRDNEQFF	TGTGCCAGCAGCTCGGACAGGGACAATGAGCAGTTCTTC
TRBV10-2	.	TRBJ1-5	.	CASSEVQNQPQHF	TGCGCCAGCAGTGAGGTTCAGAATCAGCCCCAGCATTTT
TRBV6-1	.	TRBJ1-5	.	CASIAVAENQPQHF	TGTGCCAGCATTGCCGTAGCGGAGAATCAGCCCCAGCATTTT
TRBV4-1	.	TRBJ1-2	.	CASSLRTDFFYGYTF	TGCGCCAGCAGCCTCCGGACGGATTTCTTCTATGGCTACACCTTC
TRBV5-1	TRBD2	TRBJ2-2	.	CASSLDLAGSTGELFF	TGCGCCAGCAGCTTGGATTTAGCGGGAAGCACCGGGGAGCTGTTTTTT
TRBV28	TRBD2	TRBJ2-1	once	CASSWTRKVIGQFF	TGTGCCAGCAGTTGGACTAGAAAGGTTATCGGGCAGTTCTTC
TRBV27	TRBD1	TRBJ2-7	.	CASSRQPGQGAYEQYF	TGTGCCAGCAGTAGGCAACCGGGACAGGGGGCTTACGAGCAGTACTTC
TRBV5-1	.	TRBJ1-6	once	CASSPAGQNSPLHF	TGCGCCAGCAGCCCCGCGGGACAAAATTCACCCCTCCACTTT
TRBV18	TRBD1	TRBJ2-5	.	CASSPKQGRETQYF	TGTGCCAGCTCACCGAAACAGGGGCGGGAGACCCAGTACTTC
TRBV5-5	.	TRBJ1-2	.	CASSLKVNYGYTF	TGTGCCAGCAGCTTGAAAGTGAACTATGGCTACACCTTC
TRBV27	TRBD1	TRBJ1-2	.	CASSDRGRANYGYTF	TGTGCCAGCTCGGACAGGGGGCGAGCTAACTATGGCTACACCTTC
TRBV6-5	.	TRBJ2-3	.	CASSYGSSTDTQYF	TGTGCCAGCAGTTACGGCTCCAGCACAGATACGCAGTATTTT
TRBV18	.	TRBJ2-7	.	CASSPSGAYEQYF	TGTGCCAGCTCACCGTCCGGAGCCTACGAGCAGTACTTC
TRBV14	.	TRBJ1-6	.	CASSQPGYNSPLHF	TGTGCCAGCAGCCAACCCGGCTATAATTCACCCCTCCACTTT
TRBV7-8	.	TRBJ1-1	.	CASSSTSTGNTEAFF	TGTGCCAGCAGCTCGACTTCGACGGGGAACACTGAAGCTTTCTTT
TRBV30	.	TRBJ1-5	.	CAWSGGRRGDQPQHF	TGTGCCTGGAGTGGGGGCAGGAGGGGCGATCAGCCCCAGCATTTT
TRBV28	TRBD1	TRBJ1-3	.	CASSRGTALAGNTIYF	TGTGCCAGCAGTCGTGGGACAGCGCTAGCTGGAAACACCATATATTTT
TRBV28	.	TRBJ2-7	.	CASSTPGQPYEQYF	TGTGCCAGCAGTACCCCCGGACAACCCTACGAGCAGTACTTC
TRBV27	TRBD1	TRBJ1-5	.	CASGDRVWRNQPQHF	TGTGCCAGCGGGGACAGGGTATGGCGCAATCAGCCCCAGCATTTT
TRBV4-1	.	TRBJ2-3	once	CASSPEGGSGSTDTQYF	TGCGCCAGCAGCCCCGAAGGGGGTAGCGGGAGCACAGATACGCAGTATTTT
TRBV5-1	.	TRBJ2-3	.	CASSQDPVMTDTQYF	TGCGCCAGCAGCCAGGACCCCGTCATGACAGATACGCAGTATTTT
TRBV7-8	TRBD1	TRBJ2-7	.	CASRNPGQGWEQYF	TGTGCCAGCAGAAATCCGGGACAGGGTTGGGAGCAGTACTTC
TRBV30	.	TRBJ1-5	.	CAWSEASNQPQHF	TGTGCCTGGAGTGAGGCGAGCAATCAGCCCCAGCATTTT
TRBV11-2	TRBD2	TRBJ2-7	.	CASSLGAGGISYEQYF	TGTGCCAGCAGCTTAGGAGCGGGAGGAATATCCTACGAGCAGTACTTC
TRBV5-4	TRBD2	TRBJ2-1	.	CASSLGGAGGYNEQFF	TGTGCCAGCAGCTTAGGAGGAGCGGGGGGGTACAATGAGCAGTTCTTC
TRBV2	TRBD1	TRBJ2-7	.	CASSLNRQGGYEQYF	TGTGCCAGCAGCCTAAATCGACAGGGGGGATACGAGCAGTACTTC
TRBV13	TRBD2	TRBJ2-1	.	CASSLRVAGTHEQFF	TGTGCCAGCAGCTTAAGGGTAGCGGGGACTCATGAGCAGTTCTTC
TRBV4-1	.	TRBJ1-2	.	CASSQDLVGSYGYTF	TGCGCCAGCAGCCAAGATCTTGTAGGGAGCTATGGCTACACCTTC
TRBV10-2	TRBD2	TRBJ2-7	.	CASSLAGASYEQYF	TGCGCCAGCAGTTTAGCGGGGGCCTCCTACGAGCAGTACTTC
TRBV30	.	TRBJ1-4	.	CAWGGTDKGKLFF	TGTGCCTGGGGGGGGACTGACAAAGGAAAACTGTTTTTT
TRBV30	TRBD1	TRBJ2-2	.	CAWSGGQAVTGELFF	TGTGCCTGGAGTGGAGGACAGGCGGTCACCGGGGAGCTGTTTTTT
TRBV6-5	TRBD1	TRBJ2-5	.	CASSSLTGTAQETQYF	TGTGCCAGCAGTTCCTTAACCGGGACAGCACAAGAGACCCAGTACTTC
TRBV23-1	TRBD2	TRBJ2-1	.	CASSQSPATRIEREGAYNEQFF	TGCGCCAGCAGTCAATCGCCTGCTACAAGGATAGAGCGGGAGGGCGCCTACAATGAGCAGTTCTTC
TRBV9	.	TRBJ1-6	.	CASSVTSGDSPLHF	TGTGCCAGCAGCGTGACCTCAGGGGATTCACCCCTCCACTTT
TRBV18	TRBD2	TRBJ2-7	.	CASSPLAGEGEQYF	TGTGCCAGCTCCCCATTAGCGGGAGAGGGTGAGCAGTACTTC